There are a few counts of the clone carrying this TCR beta chain. Its antigen is not identified. This entry is derived from a study of T cell responses to AZD1222 COVID-19 vaccine. Findings and caveats of the study: Only a handful of AZD1222 recipients, more than five in all, had baseline seropositivity.

TCRdb's copy holds only in-frame clones and misses some; the assay was immunoSEQ multiplex PCR. The table includes 120,000 or so clones, around 85% detected once. This receptor was obtained from an adult in good health. The sequencing used peripheral blood, collected on day 0 of AZD1222 vaccination.

DNA of the CDR3: TGTGCCAGCAGCTTAGCGGGAGGGAAGTTCGGGGAGCTGTTTTTT. Translated: CASSLAGGKFGELFF. The V and J genes are TRBV7-2 and TRBJ2-2; TRBD2 agrees at 7 bases. The CDR3 loop spans 15 amino acids. Germline assignment: CDR1 SGHTA and CDR2 FQGNSA. V shed 0 bases and J 7 bases; nucleotides not matched to a gene: 5. The full variable domain, rest sourced from reference TRBV7-2 and TRBJ2-2, is GAGVSQSPSNKVTEKGKDVELRCDPISGHTALYWYRQSLGQGLEFLIYFQGNSAPDKSGLPSDRFSAERTGGSVSTLTIQRTQQEDSAVYLCASSLAGGKFGELFFGEGSRLTVL.